Many counts were recorded for the clone carrying this TCR beta chain. The authors made TCR cDNA by 5'RACE template switching, adding a universal primer site and UMIs. MiXCR, applied by TCRdb to the 5' RACE reads, yields one record per CDR3 protein. The sample has about 110,000 distinct CDR3 sequences; under 9% are singletons. This entry belongs to a study of T cells after yellow fever vaccination. Germline V CDR1 and CDR2: SGHRS, YFSETQ. V lost 6 bases, J lost 6 bases, and 4 bases stayed unmatched. The CDR3 spans 13 residues. This clonotype was sampled from a young man who received the YFV17D yellow fever vaccine. The rearrangement joins TRBV5-1 to TRBJ1-4, with 8 bases fitting TRBD1. The sample here was CD8+ T cells sorted from PBMCs, taken 45 days after the yellow fever booster vaccination. In DNA, the CDR3 is TGCGCCAGCACCGACAGGGGTGATGAAAAACTGTTTTTT. Its protein is CASTDRGDEKLFF. Drawing the rest from reference TRBV5-1 and TRBJ1-4, the complete variable domain is KAGVTQTPRYLIKTRGQQVTLSCSPISGHRSVSWYQQTPGQGLQFLFEYFSETQRNKGNFPGRFSGRQFSNSRSEMNVSTLELGDSALYLCASTDRGDEKLFFGSGTQLSVL.